Listed here are 27 T cell receptor beta chains from one sample, sequenced in a study of cytomegalovirus exposure and HLA in healthy donors. PCR employed 60 Vbeta and 13 Jbeta primers. Measured with immunoSEQ multiplex PCR; TCRdb has only the in-frame clones, and not every one. The top ten clones hold 2% to 3% of a sample with 95,000 to 110,000 clones, roughly 82% of them seen once. The sequenced material came from PBMCs. These receptors were taken from a man under 40 in good health and CMV-seropositive.

This clone was recorded only once. The junction shows a germline mismatch at one end, possibly a read error. The chain recombines TRBV5-4 with TRBJ1-6; D is possibly TRBD1 (6 bases). CDR1 is SGHNT and CDR2 is YYREEE in the germline V gene (reference sequence). The length of the CDR3 is 16 residues. CDR3 nucleotides: TGTTCCAGCAGCTTGGCTGGGGGGGCTGGTTTAACACCCCTCCACTTT. Its translation: CSSSLAGGAGLTPLHF. The full variable domain, rest sourced from reference TRBV5-4 and TRBJ1-6, is ETGVTQSPTHLIKTRGQQVTLRCSSQSGHNTVSWYQQALGQGPQFIFQYYREEENGRGNFPPRFSGLQFPNYSSELNVNALELDDSALYLCSSSLAGGAGLTPLHFGNGTRLTVT.

This rearrangement joins TRBV27 to TRBJ2-1, with 9 nucleotides matching TRBD2. Per the germline V gene, CDR1 is MNHEY and CDR2 is SMNVEV (reference sequence). The V and J ends lost 2 bases and 7 bases, in that order; junction bases with no gene match: 12. The length of the CDR3 is 17 residues. CDR3 in DNA: TGTGCCAGCAGTTTACGGGCCAGCGGGGGGCCCGCGAATGAGCAGTTCTTC. Translating it yields CASSLRASGGPANEQFF.

The CDR3: CASSQVPLSTRNKEGQYF. DNA of the CDR3: TGCGCCAGCAGCCAAGTCCCTCTGTCCACCCGAAACAAGGAGGGCCAGTACTTC. The chain carries TRBV4-1 and TRBJ2-7; perhaps TRBD2 as D (6 bases). The germline V gene encodes CDR1 MGHRA and CDR2 YSYEKL. The CDR3 extends over 18 amino acids. Deletions cut 1 base from V and 10 bases from J, with 29 bases between.

The genes are TRBV6-1 and TRBJ2-5, with 7 bases identical to TRBD2. The CDR3 consists of 15 residues. The J segment lost 5 bases and the V segment lost 2 bases, leaving 8 bases of the junction unmatched. The germline CDR1 and CDR2 sequences are MNHNS and SASEGT. The CDR3 sequence: CASSEIGWGGETQYF. The CDR3 DNA follows: TGTGCCAGCAGTGAAATAGGGTGGGGAGGGGAGACCCAGTACTTC.

The chain employs TRBV14 and TRBJ1-6; 8 bases match TRBD1. The CDR3 is 16 amino acids. With 1 base clipped from V and 9 bases from J, the junction kept 8 bases outside the gene matches. Germline lookup yields CDR1 SGHDN and CDR2 FVKESK. The CDR3 sequence is CASSQGWDRTASPLHF. The CDR3 DNA reads TGTGCCAGCAGCCAAGGATGGGACAGGACGGCTTCACCCCTCCACTTT. Using reference TRBV14 and TRBJ1-6 for the parts outside the CDR3, the full variable domain is EAGVTQFPSHSVIEKGQTVTLRCDPISGHDNLYWYRRVMGKEIKFLLHFVKESKQDESGMPNNRFLAERTGGTYSTLKVQPAELEDSGVYFCASSQGWDRTASPLHFGNGTRLTVT.

This chain uses TRBV11-2 with TRBJ2-1; D unclear. V gave up 7 bases and J gave up 3 bases, with 13 bases separating them. CDR1 and CDR2 from the germline V gene are SGHAT and FQNNGV. This CDR3 has 14 amino acids. The DNA of the CDR3 is TGTGCCAGCAACCGAGCCGGGTTCTACAATGAGCAGTTCTTC. It encodes CASNRAGFYNEQFF.

The table lists this clone with a few counts. The DNA for the CDR3 is TGTGCCAGCAGTCCAGGACTAGCGGGCCAAGAGCAGTACTTC. Translation gives CASSPGLAGQEQYF. The chain combines TRBV2 with TRBJ2-7, with 11 bases fitting TRBD2. Germline CDR1 SNHLY, CDR2 FYNNEI. CDR3 length: 14 amino acids. With V trimmed by 5 bases and J by 7 bases, 7 bases remained unmatched.

This chain uses TRBV29-1 with TRBJ2-1; weak D call: TRBD1 (5 bases). This CDR3 contains 12 residues. The germline V gene encodes CDR1 SQVTM and CDR2 ANQGSEA. Trimming left V 4 bases short and J 9 bases short, with 13 bases between. The CDR3 region has the DNA TGCAGCGTTGTGGGGCGGAACAGTGAGCAGTTCTTC. Encoded protein: CSVVGRNSEQFF.

Here the CDR3 DNA reads TGTGCCAGCAGCTTAGAGATCGGGACTGAAGCTTTCTTT. It translates to CASSLEIGTEAFF. This sequence joins TRBV7-7 and TRBJ1-1, with no clear D. Germline CDR1 SSHAT, CDR2 FNYEAQ (reference sequence). With 1 base removed from V and 5 bases from J, the gap between germline ends came to 8 bases. The CDR3 contains 13 residues.

The chain employs TRBV10-1 and TRBJ1-2, with TRBD1 as a possible D gene (5 bases). This CDR3 has 11 residues. V was cut by 3 bases and J by 8 bases, with 7 bases left in between. Per germline, CDR1 WNHNN and CDR2 SYGVQD (reference sequence). The DNA of the CDR3 is TGCGCCAGCAGTGATGGGGCCGGCTACACCTTC. Residues: CASSDGAGYTF.

The chain employs TRBV5-4 and TRBJ2-3; 13 bases are shared with TRBD2. CDR3 length: 16 amino acids. V was clipped by 2 bases and J by 2 bases; unmatched bases: 2. Germline CDR1 reads SGHNT; CDR2 reads YYREEE (reference sequence). Written as DNA, the CDR3 is TGTGCCAGCAGCTTAGGGACTAGCGGGATCACAGATACGCAGTATTTT. Translated: CASSLGTSGITDTQYF.

The chain employs TRBV18 and TRBJ1-5; 8 bases are shared with TRBD1. The J segment lost 6 bases and the V segment lost 2 bases, leaving 6 bases of the junction unmatched. CDR1 is KGHSH and CDR2 is LQKENI in the germline V gene. CDR3 length: 15 residues. CDR3 residues: CASSPAQGAGQPQHF. As DNA, the CDR3 is TGTGCCAGCTCACCAGCGCAGGGGGCGGGTCAGCCCCAGCATTTT.

The chain recombines TRBV19 with TRBJ2-7; a weak D match, TRBD2 (6 bases). CDR1 and CDR2 from the germline V gene are LNHDA and SQIVND (reference sequence). The CDR3 contains 12 residues. V gave up 7 bases and J gave up 3 bases, with 10 bases separating them. The CDR3 spells CASTGGNYEQYF. The CDR3 DNA follows: TGTGCCAGTACCGGGGGAAACTACGAGCAGTACTTC.

This chain connects TRBV6-1 to TRBJ1-2; 9 bases agree with TRBD1. The germline gives CDR1 MNHNS, CDR2 SASEGT. This CDR3 comprises 14 residues. V lost 6 bases, J lost 8 bases, and 10 bases stayed unmatched. CDR3 region: CASRPVQGALGYTF. CDR3 DNA: TGTGCCAGCAGGCCCGTACAGGGGGCACTCGGCTACACCTTC.

The chain uses TRBV18 and TRBJ2-3; 12 positions match TRBD2. J gave up 9 bases and V 2 bases, and 18 bases lay outside the gene matches. The CDR3 is 19 residues long. Germline assignment: CDR1 KGHSH and CDR2 LQKENI. The CDR3 DNA reads TGTGCCAGCTCACCAAGAATACTAGCGGGGGGCCCTTCCCTGTCCACGCAGTATTTT. It specifies CASSPRILAGGPSLSTQYF.

This clone came up a few times. The chain employs TRBV11-1 and TRBJ1-5, with 7 bases lining up with TRBD1. CDR1 is SGHAT and CDR2 is FQDESV in the germline V gene (reference sequence). The trim removed 5 bases at V and 5 bases at J, leaving 3 bases unmatched. The CDR3 extends over 13 amino acids. This chain's CDR3 is CASSQDRDQPQHF. CDR3 sequence (DNA): TGTGCCAGCAGCCAAGACAGGGATCAGCCCCAGCATTTT.

This clone was detected only a few times. The chain uses TRBV29-1 and TRBJ2-6; possibly TRBD2 for D (5 bases). The length of the CDR3 is 15 residues. The germline V gene encodes CDR1 SQVTM and CDR2 ANQGSEA. V was clipped by 5 bases and J by 0 bases, with 11 bases between them. CDR3 region: CSVSREGSGANVLTF. The CDR3 nucleotides are TGCAGCGTTAGTCGGGAAGGCTCTGGGGCCAACGTCCTGACTTTC.

To note about this clone: An end of the junction does not agree with germline; a read error may underlie this. V usage is TRBV7-9 and J usage is TRBJ1-5; TRBD1 might be the D (5 bases). The V gene's germline CDR1 is SEHNR and CDR2 FQNEAQ (reference sequence). The CDR3 contains 17 residues. CDR3 residues: CSSSLYLRRGGNQPQHF. The CDR3, as DNA: TGTTCCAGCAGCTTATATCTGAGGAGGGGTGGGAATCAGCCCCAGCATTTT. Variable domain in full (rest from reference TRBV7-9 and TRBJ1-5): DTGVSQNPRHKITKRGQNVTFRCDPISEHNRLYWYRQTLGQGPEFLTYFQNEAQLEKSRLLSDRFSAERPKGSFSTLEIQRTEQGDSAMYLCSSSLYLRRGGNQPQHFGDGTRLSIL.

This clone occurred once. The chain combines TRBV6-1 with TRBJ1-3, with D perhaps TRBD1 (5 bases). Trimming removed 7 bases from V and 0 bases from J, with 13 bases in between. This CDR3 spans 15 amino acids. Germline lookup yields CDR1 MNHNS and CDR2 SASEGT. The CDR3 loop is CASTSPGVSGNTIYF. Written as DNA, the CDR3 is TGTGCCAGCACATCCCCGGGGGTCTCTGGAAACACCATATATTTT.

This clone showed up just once. Other DNA sequences from this sample encode an identical CDR3 as well. The V call is TRBV5-6, the J call TRBJ2-5, with D perhaps TRBD1 (5 bases). The germline CDR1 and CDR2 sequences are SGHDT and YYEEEE. V lost 2 bases to trimming and J lost 13 bases, with 12 bases between them. The CDR3 contains 11 residues. The DNA of the CDR3 is TGTGCCAGCAGCTTAGGGCAGGGCTGGTACTTC. Protein sequence: CASSLGQGWYF.

By share, this clone ranks as medium-sized (0.01 to 0.1%). This sequence joins TRBV6-4 and TRBJ2-1; D is unclear. V lost 3 bases to trimming and J lost 0 bases, with 9 bases between them. The CDR3 extends over 15 amino acids. Germline V lookup: CDR1 MRHNA, CDR2 SNTAGT. The CDR3 protein is CASSDLKSSYNEQFF. The CDR3 DNA follows: TGTGCCAGCAGTGATCTAAAGAGCTCCTACAATGAGCAGTTCTTC.

This chain joins TRBV5-1 and TRBJ2-3; a weak D match, TRBD1 (6 bases). The germline CDR1 and CDR2 sequences are SGHRS and YFSETQ. The V end was cut by 0 bases, the J end by 4 bases, with 12 bases between. The CDR3 runs to 15 residues. The CDR3 bases are TGCGCCAGCAGCTTGGATCTGGGGGCGGCAGATACGCAGTATTTT. It is translated as CASSLDLGAADTQYF.

The CDR3 DNA follows: TGTGCCAGCAGCCGAACCCCCACAGGGGACACTGAAGCTTTCTTT. Translated: CASSRTPTGDTEAFF. The rearrangement links TRBV6-5 to TRBJ1-1; 7 positions match TRBD1. This CDR3 is built from 15 residues. Losses at the gene ends were 6 bases for V and 3 bases for J; bases not matched to a gene: 10. The germline V gene has CDR1 MNHEY and CDR2 SVGAGI.

The chain has TRBV7-3 and TRBJ1-1; TRBD1 matches at 7 bases. CDR3 length: 13 amino acids. Trimming at V came to 5 bases and at J to 4 bases, leaving 4 bases not matched to a gene. CDR1 is SGHTA, CDR2 FQGTGA, per germline. CDR3 residues: CASSRDRLTEAFF. The CDR3 DNA is TGTGCCAGCAGCCGGGACAGACTCACTGAAGCTTTCTTT. The whole variable domain, filled in from reference TRBV7-3 and TRBJ1-1, reads GAGVSQTPSNKVTEKGKYVELRCDPISGHTALYWYRQSLGQGPEFLIYFQGTGAADDSGLPNDRFFAVRPEGSVSTLKIQRTERGDSAVYLCASSRDRLTEAFFGQGTRLTVV.

The chain carries TRBV2 and TRBJ2-7, with 11 bases fitting TRBD1. Germline-derived CDR1 and CDR2 are SNHLY and FYNNEI. V lost 5 bases, J lost 1 base, and 4 bases stayed unmatched. The CDR3 covers 15 residues. CDR3 coding DNA: TGTGCCAGCAGTCCGGGACAGGGGGGATCCTACGAGCAGTACTTC. This gives the protein CASSPGQGGSYEQYF.

The chain recombines TRBV7-9 with TRBJ2-7; TRBD1 agrees at 7 bases. The V gene's germline CDR1 is SEHNR and CDR2 FQNEAQ (reference sequence). Trimming took 4 bases from V and 9 from J; bases not matched to a gene: 18. The CDR3 totals 16 residues. The CDR3 DNA reads TGTGCCAGCAGCTCCCGACAGGGTGGTTTCTACGATGTGCAGTACTTC. Protein: CASSSRQGGFYDVQYF. The variable domain in full, with the rest retrieved from reference TRBV7-9 and TRBJ2-7, is DTGVSQNPRHKITKRGQNVTFRCDPISEHNRLYWYRQTLGQGPEFLTYFQNEAQLEKSRLLSDRFSAERPKGSFSTLEIQRTEQGDSAMYLCASSSRQGGFYDVQYFGPGTRLTVT.

The genes are TRBV5-1 and TRBJ2-1; perhaps TRBD2 as D (6 bases). V was trimmed by 4 bases and J by 4 bases, leaving 12 bases between them. Germline values: CDR1 SGHRS, CDR2 YFSETQ. This CDR3 region has 14 residues. Written as DNA, the CDR3 is TGCGCCAGCAGCCCGGGGGACTCTTACAATGAGCAGTTCTTC. Translation gives CASSPGDSYNEQFF.